The rows below give T cell receptor beta chains drawn from one sample of a study of OX40 agonist ivuxolimab in advanced cancers. Sequencing used immunoSEQ multiplex PCR; TCRdb keeps in-frame clones, though not all of them. The data contain roughly 27,000 clones, over 75% of them singletons. The sample in question was CD4+ or CD8+ T cells sorted from blood, obtained in a trial of the OX40 agonist ivuxolimab. The receptors come from an adult with an advanced solid tumor such as melanoma, head and neck, liver or kidney cancer. CDR3s include the opening cysteine and the closing phenylalanine or tryptophan. The order of the fields is D gene, V gene, CDR3 protein. A D gene is named only where the DNA matches it firmly.

d_call: TRBD1; v_call: TRBV4-2; cdr3_aa: CASSQGTGGTLDTQYF
d_call: -; v_call: TRBV28; cdr3_aa: CASSLRGELQPQHF
d_call: -; v_call: TRBV28; cdr3_aa: CASSLKYEQYF
d_call: -; v_call: TRBV11-2; cdr3_aa: CASSLVGDYNEQFF
d_call: -; v_call: TRBV4-1; cdr3_aa: CASSLVVGVWETQYF
d_call: -; v_call: TRBV7-8; cdr3_aa: CASSVPRKTYGYTF
d_call: -; v_call: TRBV29-1; cdr3_aa: CSGRLNTEAFF
d_call: -; v_call: TRBV19; cdr3_aa: CASTQGNRELFF
d_call: TRBD2; v_call: TRBV10-1; cdr3_aa: CASSEIVDLAGGIDTQYF
d_call: -; v_call: TRBV11-2; cdr3_aa: CASSLGVFLPGGQETQYF
d_call: TRBD1; v_call: TRBV28; cdr3_aa: CASSLPRTGTAKDTGELFF
d_call: TRBD1; v_call: TRBV19; cdr3_aa: CASSLTGGAETQYF
d_call: TRBD1; v_call: TRBV29-1; cdr3_aa: CSVRGRATEAFF
d_call: -; v_call: TRBV19; cdr3_aa: CASSVQTGTLNQPQHF
d_call: -; v_call: TRBV6-1; cdr3_aa: CASSELGNTEAFF
d_call: -; v_call: TRBV30; cdr3_aa: CAWSPQGGRGHYEQYF
d_call: TRBD1; v_call: TRBV28; cdr3_aa: CASSPLDGQGMNEQFF
d_call: TRBD1; v_call: TRBV27; cdr3_aa: CASSLSFMGQNYGYTF
d_call: TRBD2; v_call: TRBV28; cdr3_aa: CASSLEAGGSYQETQYF
d_call: TRBD2; v_call: TRBV7-2; cdr3_aa: CASSLVAGAYNEQFF
d_call: TRBD2; v_call: TRBV30; cdr3_aa: CAWLAGGTDTQYF
d_call: TRBD2; v_call: TRBV7-6; cdr3_aa: CASSLQVAGGYEQYF